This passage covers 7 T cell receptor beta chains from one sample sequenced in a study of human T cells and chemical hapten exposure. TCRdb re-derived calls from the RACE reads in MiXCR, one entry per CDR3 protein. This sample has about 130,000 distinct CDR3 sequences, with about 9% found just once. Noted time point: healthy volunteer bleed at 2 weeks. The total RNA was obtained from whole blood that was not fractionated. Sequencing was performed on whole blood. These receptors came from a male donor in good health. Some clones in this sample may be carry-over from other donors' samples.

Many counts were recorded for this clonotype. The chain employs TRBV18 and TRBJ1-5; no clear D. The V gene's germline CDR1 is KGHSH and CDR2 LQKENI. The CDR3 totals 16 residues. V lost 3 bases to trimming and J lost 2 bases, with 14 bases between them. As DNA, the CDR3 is TGTGCCAGCTCACCGGCCTCCCTTGAGGGCAATCAGCCCCAGCATTTT. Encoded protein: CASSPASLEGNQPQHF. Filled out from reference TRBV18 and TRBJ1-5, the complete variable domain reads NAGVMQNPRHLVRRRGQEARLRCSPMKGHSHVYWYRQLPEEGLKFMVYLQKENIIDESGMPKERFSAEFPKEGPSILRIQQVVRGDSAAYFCASSPASLEGNQPQHFGDGTRLSIL.

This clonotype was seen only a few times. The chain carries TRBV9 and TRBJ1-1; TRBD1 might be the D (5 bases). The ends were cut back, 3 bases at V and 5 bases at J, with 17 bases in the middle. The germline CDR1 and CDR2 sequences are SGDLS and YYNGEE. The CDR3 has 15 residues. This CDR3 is CASSESGSGGTEAFF. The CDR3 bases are TGTGCCAGCAGCGAATCAGGGTCGGGCGGGACTGAAGCTTTCTTT.

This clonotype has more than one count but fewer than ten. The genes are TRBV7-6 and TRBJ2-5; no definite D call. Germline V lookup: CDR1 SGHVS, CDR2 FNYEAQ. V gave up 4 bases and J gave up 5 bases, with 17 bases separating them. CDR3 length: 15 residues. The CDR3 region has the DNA TGTGCCAGCAGCTCCGTTGGGGTGAGGCGGGAGACCCAGTACTTC. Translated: CASSSVGVRRETQYF. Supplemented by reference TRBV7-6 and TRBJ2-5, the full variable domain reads GAGVSQSPRYKVTKRGQDVALRCDPISGHVSLYWYRQALGQGPEFLTYFNYEAQQDKSGLPNDRFSAERPEGSISTLTIQRTEQRDSAMYRCASSSVGVRRETQYFGPGTRLLVL.

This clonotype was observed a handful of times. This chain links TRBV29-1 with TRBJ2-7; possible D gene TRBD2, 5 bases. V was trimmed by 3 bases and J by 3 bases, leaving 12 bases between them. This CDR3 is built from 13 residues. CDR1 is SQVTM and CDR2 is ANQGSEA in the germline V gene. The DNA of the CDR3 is TGCAGCGTTGACCCAGGAGGCGGCTACGAGCAGTACTTC. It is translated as CSVDPGGGYEQYF.

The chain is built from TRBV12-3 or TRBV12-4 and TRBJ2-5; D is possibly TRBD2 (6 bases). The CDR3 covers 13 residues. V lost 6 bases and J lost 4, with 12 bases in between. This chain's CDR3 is CASSFLGGETQYF. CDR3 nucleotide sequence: TGTGCCAGCAGCTTCCTGGGGGGAGAGACCCAGTACTTC.

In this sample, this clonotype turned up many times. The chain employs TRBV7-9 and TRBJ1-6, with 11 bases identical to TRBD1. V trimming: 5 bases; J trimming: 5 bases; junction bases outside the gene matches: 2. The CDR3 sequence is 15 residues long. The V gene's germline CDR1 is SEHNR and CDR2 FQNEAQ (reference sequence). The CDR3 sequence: CASSLGQGDNSPLHF. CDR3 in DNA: TGTGCCAGCAGCCTGGGACAGGGGGATAATTCACCCCTCCACTTT.

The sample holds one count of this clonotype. As DNA, the CDR3 is TGTGCCAGCAGCTTAGCGCTGGGACAGGGAAACACAGATACGCAGTATTTT. Translated: CASSLALGQGNTDTQYF. This chain uses TRBV7-6 with TRBJ2-3; 9 positions match TRBD1. Trimming removed 0 bases from V and 2 bases from J; junction bases left unmatched: 6. The CDR3 is 17 residues long. CDR1 and CDR2 from the germline V gene are SGHVS and FNYEAQ.